The present T cell receptor beta chain was sequenced within a study of blood T cell repertoires in COVID-19. Study as a whole: Material from acute and convalescent COVID-19 was sourced from the United States, Italy and Spain.

How the authors handled the data: Using reference gene primer amplification, nucleated cell counts were estimated. The data were produced by immunoSEQ multiplex PCR, yet TCRdb's version contains in-frame clones alone and is incomplete. From that table come the V and J calls and clone size; the DNA was used to work out D and trimming. The sample lists 400,000 or so clones; 70% to 90% were seen once. Enrolled during active infection, Seattle patients were then followed longitudinally. Germline V lookup: CDR1 SEHNR, CDR2 FQNEAQ (reference sequence). Trimming cost V 5 bases and J 15 bases, with 20 bases left between them. CDR3 length equals 13 residues.

The V gene is TRBV7-9, the J gene TRBJ2-1, with D maybe TRBD2 (5 bases). Sequenced material: peripheral blood. The origin of this receptor is a man younger than 35 with COVID-19, enrolled during active disease. The CDR3 nucleotides read TGTGCCAGCAGCCTGCAGACGGGGAGAGTACCGTTCTTC. Amino acid sequence: CASSLQTGRVPFF.